This section outlines one T cell receptor beta chain sequence together with its context. The data originate from a study of blood T cell repertoires in COVID-19. Study-level information: The study drew acute and convalescent COVID-19 samples from the United States, Italy and Spain. The analysed material was cDNA or gDNA that came from T cells, B-cell-depleted T cells, or PBMCs.

The assay was immunoSEQ multiplex PCR, and TCRdb's table has in-frame clones only and misses some. The sample consists of some 80,000 clones, roughly four fifths of them appearing once. This TCR was recovered from a human donor in a cohort sampled during active COVID-19. The sequenced sample consisted of peripheral blood.

The CDR3 DNA reads as TGTGCCAGCAGTTTAACCGACAGAGCTAACTATGGCTACACCTTC. Protein sequence: CASSLTDRANYGYTF. The chain has TRBV11-2 and TRBJ1-2, with D tentatively TRBD1 (5 bases). Germline V CDR1 and CDR2: SGHAT, FQNNGV. Deletions cut 6 bases from V and 0 bases from J, with 14 bases between. The CDR3 extends over 15 amino acids.